This T cell receptor beta chain was captured by sequencing in a study of T cell responses to AZD1222 COVID-19 vaccine. About the study: Second-dose groups at about 4 or about 12 weeks were pooled.

Sequenced by immunoSEQ multiplex PCR; TCRdb stores in-frame clones only, minus some. The repertoire holds 110,000 or so clones, with 86% as singletons. As for this clone: Its antigen is unidentified.

Findings and limits, study-wide: Recipients of AZD1222 seropositive at baseline numbered only 6 or 7. Dominant at 160-218 and 743-854, vaccine-associated CD4 TCRs also spanned spike.

Sample: peripheral blood, taken on day 0 of AZD1222 vaccination. The clonotype was recovered from an adult in good health.

The CDR3 loop reads CASSSPREIYEQYF. The CDR3 DNA follows: TGTGCCAGCAGCTCCCCCAGGGAGATTTACGAGCAGTACTTC. The chain has TRBV7-4 and TRBJ2-7; D assignment may be TRBD1 or TRBD2 (5 bases each). The CDR3 runs to 14 residues. The germline CDR1 and CDR2 sequences are SGHVT and SQSDAQ. V was cut by 4 bases and J by 4 bases, with 14 bases left in between.